This T cell receptor beta chain originates from a study of T cell responses to AZD1222 COVID-19 vaccine. Regarding this clone: Other DNA sequences in the same sample also yield this CDR3.

The CDR3 sequence is 12 residues long. Germline loops: CDR1 MDHEN, CDR2 SYDVKM. V was clipped by 6 bases and J by 0 bases, with 3 bases between them. Using immunoSEQ multiplex PCR, the repertoire was profiled, and TCRdb retains in-frame clones only, with some absent. The sample includes over 130,000 clones, 70% to 90% of them seen just once. The sequence was collected from an adult in good health. The chain joins TRBV28 to TRBJ1-3; D unresolved. The starting material was peripheral blood, obtained on day 0 of AZD1222 vaccination. The CDR3 loop is CASSLSGNTIYF. The DNA for the CDR3 is TGTGCCAGCAGCCTCTCTGGAAACACCATATATTTT. Combining the CDR3 with reference TRBV28 and TRBJ1-3 gives the whole variable domain DVKVTQSSRYLVKRTGEKVFLECVQDMDHENMFWYRQDPGLGLRLIYFSYDVKMKEKGDIPEGYSVSREKKERFSLILESASTNQTSMYLCASSLSGNTIYFGEGSWLTVV.